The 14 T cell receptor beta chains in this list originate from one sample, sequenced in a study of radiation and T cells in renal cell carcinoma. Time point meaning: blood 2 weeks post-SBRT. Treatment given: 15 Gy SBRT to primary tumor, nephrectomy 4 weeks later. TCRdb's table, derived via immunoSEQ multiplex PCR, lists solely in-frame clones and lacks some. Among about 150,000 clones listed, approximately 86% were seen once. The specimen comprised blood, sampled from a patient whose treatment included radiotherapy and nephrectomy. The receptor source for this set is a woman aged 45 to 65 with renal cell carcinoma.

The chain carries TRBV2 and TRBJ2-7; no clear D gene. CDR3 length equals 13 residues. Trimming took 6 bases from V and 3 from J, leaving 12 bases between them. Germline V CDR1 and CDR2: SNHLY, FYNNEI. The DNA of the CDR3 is TGTGCCAGCAGAGGAGAGAGTATCTACGAGCAGTACTTC. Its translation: CASRGESIYEQYF.

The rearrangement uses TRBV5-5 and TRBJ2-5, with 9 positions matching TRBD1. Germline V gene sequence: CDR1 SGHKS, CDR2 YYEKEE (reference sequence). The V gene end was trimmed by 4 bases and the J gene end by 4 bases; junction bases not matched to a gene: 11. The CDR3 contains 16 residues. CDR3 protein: CASSPNPGQGVETQYF. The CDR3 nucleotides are TGTGCCAGCAGCCCAAACCCGGGACAGGGTGTAGAGACCCAGTACTTC. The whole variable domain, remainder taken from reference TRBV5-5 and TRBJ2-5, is DAGVTQSPTHLIKTRGQQVTLRCSPISGHKSVSWYQQVLGQGPQFIFQYYEKEERGRGNFPDRFSARQFPNYSSELNVNALLLGDSALYLCASSPNPGQGVETQYFGPGTRLLVL.

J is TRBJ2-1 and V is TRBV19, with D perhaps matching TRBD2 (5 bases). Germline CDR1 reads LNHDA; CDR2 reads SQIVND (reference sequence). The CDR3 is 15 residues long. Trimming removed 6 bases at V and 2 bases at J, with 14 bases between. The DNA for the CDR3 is TGTGCCAGTAGCCGGGGTACCCTCCCCTACAATGAGCAGTTCTTC. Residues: CASSRGTLPYNEQFF.

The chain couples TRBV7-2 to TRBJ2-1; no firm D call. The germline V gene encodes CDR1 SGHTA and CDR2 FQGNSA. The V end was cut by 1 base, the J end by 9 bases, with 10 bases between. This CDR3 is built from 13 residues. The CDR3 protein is CASSLDFRSEQFF. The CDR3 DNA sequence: TGTGCCAGCAGCTTAGACTTCCGGAGTGAGCAGTTCTTC.

The CDR3 spells CASSTRKTEAFF. In DNA, the CDR3 is TGTGCCAGCAGTACCAGGAAGACTGAAGCTTTCTTT. The J gene is TRBJ1-1, the V gene TRBV6-5; D is unresolved. This CDR3 region has 12 residues. V was pared by 5 bases and J by 5 bases, with 9 bases between. Germline-derived CDR1 and CDR2 are MNHEY and SVGAGI.

CDR3 sequence (DNA): TGTGCCAGCAGCCAGTCTGTGAACACTGAAGCTTTCTTT. It specifies CASSQSVNTEAFF. The chain recombines TRBV14 with TRBJ1-1, with no clear D. Germline V gene sequence: CDR1 SGHDN, CDR2 FVKESK. The V gene lost 3 bases and the J gene lost 0 bases, with 5 bases spanning the gap. CDR3 length equals 13 residues.

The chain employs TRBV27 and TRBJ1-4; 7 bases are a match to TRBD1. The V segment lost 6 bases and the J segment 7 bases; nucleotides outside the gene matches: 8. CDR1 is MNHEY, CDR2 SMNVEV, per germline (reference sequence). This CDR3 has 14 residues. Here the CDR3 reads CASRPHRGGEKLFF. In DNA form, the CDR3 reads TGTGCCAGCAGACCGCACAGGGGTGGTGAAAAACTGTTTTTT.

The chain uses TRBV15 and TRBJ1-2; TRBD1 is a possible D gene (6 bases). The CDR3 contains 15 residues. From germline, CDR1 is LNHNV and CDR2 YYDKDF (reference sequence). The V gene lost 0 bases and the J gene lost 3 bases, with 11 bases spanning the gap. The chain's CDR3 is CATSRDLGAYYGYTF. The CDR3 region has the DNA TGTGCCACCAGCAGAGATTTGGGGGCTTACTATGGCTACACCTTC.

Written as DNA, the CDR3 is TGTGCCAGTAGTATGGCGCGGGGGGAAAACGAGCAGTACTTC. This encodes CASSMARGENEQYF. The rearrangement joins TRBV19 to TRBJ2-7; TRBD2 matches 8 bases. V gave up 3 bases and J gave up 5 bases; unmatched junction bases: 6. The CDR3 is 14 residues long. Germline CDR1 reads LNHDA; CDR2 reads SQIVND (reference sequence).

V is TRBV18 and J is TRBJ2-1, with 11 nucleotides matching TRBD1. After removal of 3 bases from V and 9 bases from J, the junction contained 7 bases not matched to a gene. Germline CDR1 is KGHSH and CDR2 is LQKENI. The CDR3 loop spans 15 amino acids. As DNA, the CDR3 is TGTGCCAGCTCACCGGGACAGGGGGTCGGTATTGAGCAGTTCTTC. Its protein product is CASSPGQGVGIEQFF.

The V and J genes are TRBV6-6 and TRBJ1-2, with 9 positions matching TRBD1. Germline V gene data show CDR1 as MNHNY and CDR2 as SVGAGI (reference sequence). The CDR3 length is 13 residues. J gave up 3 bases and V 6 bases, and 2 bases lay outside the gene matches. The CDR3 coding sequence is TGTGCCAGCAGGAGGACAGGGGACTATGGCTACACCTTC. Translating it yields CASRRTGDYGYTF.

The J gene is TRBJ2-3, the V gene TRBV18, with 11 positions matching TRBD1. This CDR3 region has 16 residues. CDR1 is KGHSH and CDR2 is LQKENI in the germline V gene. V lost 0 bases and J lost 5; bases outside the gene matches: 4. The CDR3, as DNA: TGTGCCAGCTCACCACCGGACAGGGGGCAAGAAGATACGCAGTATTTT. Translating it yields CASSPPDRGQEDTQYF.

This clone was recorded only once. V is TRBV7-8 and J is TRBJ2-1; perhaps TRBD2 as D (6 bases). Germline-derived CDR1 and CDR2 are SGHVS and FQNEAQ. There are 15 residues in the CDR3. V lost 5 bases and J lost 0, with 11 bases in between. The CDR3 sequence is CASSVGGSSYNEQFF. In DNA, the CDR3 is TGTGCCAGCAGCGTCGGGGGAAGCTCCTACAATGAGCAGTTCTTC.

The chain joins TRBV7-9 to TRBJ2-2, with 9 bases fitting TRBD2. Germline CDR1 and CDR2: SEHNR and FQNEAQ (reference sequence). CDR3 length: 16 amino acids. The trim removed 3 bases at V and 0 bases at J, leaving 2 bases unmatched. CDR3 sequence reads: CASSFSGGANTGELFF. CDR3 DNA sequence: TGTGCCAGCAGCTTTAGCGGGGGAGCGAACACCGGGGAGCTGTTTTTT.